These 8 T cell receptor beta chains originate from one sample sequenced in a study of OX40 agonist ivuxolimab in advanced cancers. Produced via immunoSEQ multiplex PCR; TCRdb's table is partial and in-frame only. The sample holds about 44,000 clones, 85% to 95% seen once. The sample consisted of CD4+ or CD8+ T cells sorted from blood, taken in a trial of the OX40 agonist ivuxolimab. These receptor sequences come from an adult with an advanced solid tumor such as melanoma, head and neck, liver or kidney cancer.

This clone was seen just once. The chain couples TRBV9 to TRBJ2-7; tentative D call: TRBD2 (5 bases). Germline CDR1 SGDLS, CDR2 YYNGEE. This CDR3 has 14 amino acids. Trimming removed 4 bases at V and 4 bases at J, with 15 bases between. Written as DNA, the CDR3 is TGTGCCAGCAGCCCCCAAGGACTGGTGTACGAGCAGTACTTC. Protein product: CASSPQGLVYEQYF.

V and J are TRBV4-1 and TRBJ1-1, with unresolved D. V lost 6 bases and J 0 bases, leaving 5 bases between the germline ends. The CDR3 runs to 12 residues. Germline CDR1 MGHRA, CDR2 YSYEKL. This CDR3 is CASRSLNTEAFF. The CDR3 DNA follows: TGCGCCAGCAGGTCATTGAACACTGAAGCTTTCTTT.

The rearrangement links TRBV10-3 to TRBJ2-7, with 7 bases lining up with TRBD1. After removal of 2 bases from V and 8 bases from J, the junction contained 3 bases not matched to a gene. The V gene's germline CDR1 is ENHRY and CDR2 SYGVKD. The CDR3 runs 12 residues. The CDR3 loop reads CAISEPDRQQYF. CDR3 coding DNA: TGTGCCATCAGTGAGCCGGACAGGCAGCAGTACTTC.

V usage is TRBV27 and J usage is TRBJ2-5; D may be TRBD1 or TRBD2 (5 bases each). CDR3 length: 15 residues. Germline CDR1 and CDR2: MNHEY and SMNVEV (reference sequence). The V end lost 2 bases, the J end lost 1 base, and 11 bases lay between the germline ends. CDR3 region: CASSLLGGGQETQYF. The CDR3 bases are TGTGCCAGCAGTTTACTAGGTGGGGGCCAAGAGACCCAGTACTTC.

In DNA form, the CDR3 reads TGTGCCAGCAGCGGGACAGGGGCCGAGATGTGGACCGGGGAGCTGTTTTTT. Encoded protein: CASSGTGAEMWTGELFF. The V call is TRBV7-9, the J call TRBJ2-2, with 10 bases matching TRBD1. J was trimmed by 5 bases and V by 5 bases; bases with no gene match: 11. The germline V gene has CDR1 SEHNR and CDR2 FQNEAQ (reference sequence). The CDR3 is 17 amino acids. Based on the CDR3 plus reference TRBV7-9 and TRBJ2-2, the full variable domain is DTGVSQNPRHKITKRGQNVTFRCDPISEHNRLYWYRQTLGQGPEFLTYFQNEAQLEKSRLLSDRFSAERPKGSFSTLEIQRTEQGDSAMYLCASSGTGAEMWTGELFFGEGSRLTVL.

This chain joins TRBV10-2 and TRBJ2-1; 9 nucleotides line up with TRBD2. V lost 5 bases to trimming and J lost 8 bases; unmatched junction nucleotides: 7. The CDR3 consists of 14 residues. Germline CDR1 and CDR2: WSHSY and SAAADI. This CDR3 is CASSTGLAGHEQFF. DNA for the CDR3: TGCGCCAGCAGTACGGGACTAGCAGGCCATGAGCAGTTCTTC.

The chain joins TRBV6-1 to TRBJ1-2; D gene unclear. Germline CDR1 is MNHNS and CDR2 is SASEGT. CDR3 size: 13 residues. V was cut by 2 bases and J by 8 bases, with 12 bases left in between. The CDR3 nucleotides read TGTGCCAGCAGTGAATTCAGCGATTTAGGCTACACCTTC. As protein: CASSEFSDLGYTF.

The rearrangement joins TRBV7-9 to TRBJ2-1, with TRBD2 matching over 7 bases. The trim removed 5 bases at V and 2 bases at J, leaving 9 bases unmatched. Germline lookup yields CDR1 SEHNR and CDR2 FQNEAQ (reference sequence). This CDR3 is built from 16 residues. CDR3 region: CASSPAGGGAYNEQFF. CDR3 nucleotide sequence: TGTGCCAGCAGCCCAGCCGGGGGAGGGGCCTACAATGAGCAGTTCTTC.